The entry below describes one T cell receptor (beta chain). Its target antigen remains unknown. The sample holds no much larger clone one base away, and base qualities are not on file. The CDR3 regions of human TCRbeta chains were subjected to immunosequencing. As for how the authors treated the data: Repertoire TCRs were matched against a reference library of SARS-CoV-2-specific TCRs generated with the MIRA antigen-specificity platform. Breadth was defined as the fraction of unique TCRs that were SARS-CoV-2-associated, and depth was defined as the fraction of total T cells that were SARS-CoV-2-associated. Using the MIRA data, each spike-specific TCR was assigned both to the spike region to which the TCR was reactive and to a CD4 or CD8 class. Log10-transformed breadth and depth values were compared by one-way ANOVA with Sidak's multiple comparisons tests. TCRdb retrieved this table from immuneACCESS and kept in-frame rearrangements only. Not all clones are present; in checked studies, unresolved V genes account for under half, and no reason is known for the remainder. The V and J calls and the clone size are those of that table, but D and trimming were determined from the DNA. This sample comprises 110,000 or so clones, approximately 90% of them detected only once. Jointly, the top ten make up roughly 3.8% of the sample.

The time point label for this specimen denotes: about 28 days (+/-7) after the second vaccine dose. Because spike-specific TCR depth and breadth did not differ between the two schedules, AZD1222 recipients who got a second dose at roughly 4 weeks were pooled with those who got a second dose at roughly 12 weeks. Vaccinee samples came from UK trials COV001 and COV002, including a single-blind randomized controlled phase 2/3 trial of AZD1222 (ChAdOx1 nCoV-19) in healthy adults. For TCRbeta chain sequencing, PBMC samples were collected from trial participants at day 0 and at day 28 after the second dose. The record originates from a study of T cell responses to AZD1222 COVID-19 vaccine (dated by TCRdb to the early 2020s). Concerning the study at large: TCR sequencing covered some 240 trial participants: about 210 given two doses of AZD1222 and about 26 given two doses of MenACWY control vaccine. Trial participants were enrolled by age into subgroups of 18-55, 56-69 and 70-plus years, and 148, 28 and 57 TCR-sequenced participants, respectively, were included in these subgroups. What the work shows at the level of the full study, not this receptor alone: Epitopes outside the regions mutated in the B.1.351 and B.1.1.7 variants were reportedly recognized by nearly half of the unique spike-specific TCRs. In the small 56-69-year group, the increase in depth fell short of significance, most likely because of low power. Because no day 14 peak-response samples were available, the repertoires could be characterized only after the peak T cell response. A significant rise in spike-specific TCR breadth and depth was observed after two AZD1222 doses relative to day 0 and relative to MenACWY recipients. The vaccine-associated CD4 TCRs covered the entire spike protein, and the dominant responses fell in regions 160-218 and 743-854. Participants were mostly white British and included more females than males, and it was suggested by the authors that clonal diversity may have been underestimated. Conclusions about previously exposed vaccinees were limited because only a handful of AZD1222 recipients were SARS-CoV-2 seropositive at baseline.

From cysteine to phenylalanine, the CDR3 is 14 amino acids long. The CDR3 DNA has 42 bases and is translated from base 1. Trimming costs V 2 bases and J 8 bases, and their ends lie 10 bases apart. CDR1 and CDR2 (MRHNA, SNTAGT) derive from the germline V gene. Here the sequenced sample was peripheral blood, taken 28 days after the second AZD1222 dose. The sequence was obtained from an adult who received the AZD1222 COVID-19 vaccine. The V and J segments used are TRBV6-4 and TRBJ1-6; confidence is insufficient to name the D gene. CDR3 sequence: CASSDTSLHSPLHF. In nucleotide form, the sequence is TGTGCCAGCAGTGACACTTCCCTTCATTCACCCCTCCACTTT.